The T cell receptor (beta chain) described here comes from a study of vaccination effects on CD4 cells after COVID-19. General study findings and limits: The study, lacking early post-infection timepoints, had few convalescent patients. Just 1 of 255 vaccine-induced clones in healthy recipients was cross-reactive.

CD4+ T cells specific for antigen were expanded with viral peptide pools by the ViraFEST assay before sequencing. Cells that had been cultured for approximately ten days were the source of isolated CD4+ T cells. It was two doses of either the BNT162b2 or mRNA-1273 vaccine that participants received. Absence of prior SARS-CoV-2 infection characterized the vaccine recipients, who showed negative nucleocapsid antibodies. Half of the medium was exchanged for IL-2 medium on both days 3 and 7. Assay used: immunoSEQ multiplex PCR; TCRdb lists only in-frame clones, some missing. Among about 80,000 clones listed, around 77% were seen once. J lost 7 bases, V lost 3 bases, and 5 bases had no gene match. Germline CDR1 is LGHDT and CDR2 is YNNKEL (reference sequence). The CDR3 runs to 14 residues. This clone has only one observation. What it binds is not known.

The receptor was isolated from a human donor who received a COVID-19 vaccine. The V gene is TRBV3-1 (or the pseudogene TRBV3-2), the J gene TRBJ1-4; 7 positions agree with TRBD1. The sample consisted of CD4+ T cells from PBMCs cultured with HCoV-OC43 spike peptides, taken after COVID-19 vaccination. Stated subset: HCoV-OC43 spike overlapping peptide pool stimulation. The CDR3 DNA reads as TGTGCCAGCAGCCACGCCCGGGACAGTGAAAAACTGTTTTTT. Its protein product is CASSHARDSEKLFF.